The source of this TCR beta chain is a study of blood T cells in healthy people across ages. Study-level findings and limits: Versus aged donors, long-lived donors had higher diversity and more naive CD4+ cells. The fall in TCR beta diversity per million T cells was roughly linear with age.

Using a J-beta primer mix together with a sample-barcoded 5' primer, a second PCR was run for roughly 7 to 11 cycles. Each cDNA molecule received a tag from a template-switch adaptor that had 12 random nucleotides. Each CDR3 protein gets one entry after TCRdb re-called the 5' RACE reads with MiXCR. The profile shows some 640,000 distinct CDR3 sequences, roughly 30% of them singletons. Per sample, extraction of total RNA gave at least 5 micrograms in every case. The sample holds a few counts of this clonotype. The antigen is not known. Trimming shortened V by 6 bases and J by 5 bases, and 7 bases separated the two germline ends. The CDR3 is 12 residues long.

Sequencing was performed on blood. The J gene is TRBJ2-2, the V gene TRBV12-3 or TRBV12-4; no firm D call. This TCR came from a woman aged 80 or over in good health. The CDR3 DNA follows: TGTGCCAGCAGCGTTGGGACCGGGGAGCTGTTTTTT. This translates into CASSVGTGELFF.